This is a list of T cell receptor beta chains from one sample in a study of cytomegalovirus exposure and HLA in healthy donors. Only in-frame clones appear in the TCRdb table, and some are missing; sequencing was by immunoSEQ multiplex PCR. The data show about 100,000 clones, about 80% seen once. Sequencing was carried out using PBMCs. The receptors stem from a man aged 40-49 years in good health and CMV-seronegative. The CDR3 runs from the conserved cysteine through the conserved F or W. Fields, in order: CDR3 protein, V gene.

CASSITGPPGANVLTF,TRBV7-2
CASSSSGLNTDTQYF,TRBV28
CASSLVVAGEQFF,TRBV7-3
CASLETGMNTEAFF,TRBV28
CASSDRTGGLETQYF,TRBV10-1
CASSISRGNTEAFF,TRBV19
CASSRSAASGNEQFF,TRBV5-1
CASSLGPGTGQETQYF,TRBV7-6
CASSFVRGRQPQHF,TRBV28
CASSKPGQQNTEAFF,TRBV6-5
CASSLAPVYNEQFF,TRBV11-2
CASSRQGGWTDTQYF,TRBV7-2
CASSPRRDSYGYTF,TRBV7-9
CASSFSGGRTDTQYF,TRBV5-1
CASSGGTSGGAHETQYF,TRBV28
CAWGTSGSKQYF,TRBV30